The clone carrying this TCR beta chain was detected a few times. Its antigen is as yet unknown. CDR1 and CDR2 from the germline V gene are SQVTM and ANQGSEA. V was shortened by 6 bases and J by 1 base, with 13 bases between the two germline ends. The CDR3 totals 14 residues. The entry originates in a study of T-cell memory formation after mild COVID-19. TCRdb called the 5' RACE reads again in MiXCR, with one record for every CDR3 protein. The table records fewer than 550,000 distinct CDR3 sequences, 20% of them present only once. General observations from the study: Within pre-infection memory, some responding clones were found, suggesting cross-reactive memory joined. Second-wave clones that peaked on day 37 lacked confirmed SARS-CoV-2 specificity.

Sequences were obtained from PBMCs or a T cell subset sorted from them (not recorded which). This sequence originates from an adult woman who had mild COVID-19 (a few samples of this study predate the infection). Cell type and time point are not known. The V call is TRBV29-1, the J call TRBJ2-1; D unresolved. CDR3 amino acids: CSVKDARSYNEQFF. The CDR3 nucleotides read TGCAGCGTCAAAGATGCCAGGTCCTACAATGAGCAGTTCTTC.